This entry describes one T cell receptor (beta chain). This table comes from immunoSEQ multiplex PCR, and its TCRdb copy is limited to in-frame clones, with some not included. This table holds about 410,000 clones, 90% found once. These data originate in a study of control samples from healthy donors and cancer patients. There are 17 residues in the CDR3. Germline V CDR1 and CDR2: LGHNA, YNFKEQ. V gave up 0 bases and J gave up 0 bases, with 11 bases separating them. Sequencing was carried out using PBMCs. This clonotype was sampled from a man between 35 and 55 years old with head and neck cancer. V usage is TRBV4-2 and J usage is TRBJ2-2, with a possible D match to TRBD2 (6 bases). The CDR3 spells CASSQDFSGANTGELFF. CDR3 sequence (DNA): TGTGCCAGCAGCCAAGATTTCTCGGGAGCGAACACCGGGGAGCTGTTTTTT.